This T cell receptor beta chain was sequenced for a study of cytomegalovirus exposure and HLA in healthy donors. PCR amplification relied on 60 Vbeta primers (plus 13 Jbeta primers). Measured with immunoSEQ multiplex PCR; TCRdb has only the in-frame clones, and not every one. This table holds 150,000 to 200,000 clones, about 80% found once. The CDR3 loop spans 15 amino acids. Germline V gene sequence: CDR1 MNHEY, CDR2 SMNVEV (reference sequence). V gave up 5 bases and J gave up 8 bases; unmatched junction bases: 7. Study-level points and caveats: A later analysis linked 16,951 TCR beta sequences to HLA alleles at 0.05 false discovery rate. Both high specificity and high sensitivity reportedly marked the classifier's diagnosis of cytomegalovirus status. The authors listed some 160 TCR beta chains as cytomegalovirus-associated. Among TCR beta chains of equal frequency, HLA-associated ones were more clonally expanded in a later analysis.

On this clone: Its antigen is not identified.

This rearrangement joins TRBV27 to TRBJ1-6, with 9 bases matching TRBD1. This clonotype was sampled from a woman in her late teens or twenties in good health and CMV-seropositive. Sequencing input: PBMCs. The CDR3 DNA reads as TGTGCCAGCAGTCACTGGACAGGGGAGGATTCACCCCTCCACTTT. This gives the protein CASSHWTGEDSPLHF.